The 11 T cell receptor beta chains below all came from one sample that was sequenced in a study of radiation and T cells in renal cell carcinoma. Time point noted: blood 2 weeks post-SBRT. Treatment in this sample: 15 Gy SBRT to primary tumor, nephrectomy 4 weeks later. Using immunoSEQ multiplex PCR, the repertoire was profiled, and TCRdb retains in-frame clones only, with some absent. The table includes roughly 130,000 clones, more than 70% detected once. The sample was blood, taken from a patient whose treatment included radiotherapy and nephrectomy. All receptors derive from a woman in her 70s with renal cell carcinoma.

The rearrangement links TRBV5-5 to TRBJ2-7, with a possible D match to TRBD1 (5 bases). Germline CDR1 reads SGHKS; CDR2 reads YYEKEE (reference sequence). V was pared by 4 bases and J by 0 bases, with 11 bases between. The CDR3 has 14 amino acids. This chain's CDR3 is CASSRGRLSYEQYF. CDR3 DNA: TGTGCCAGCAGCAGGGGTCGTCTCTCCTACGAGCAGTACTTC.

CDR3 nucleotide sequence: TGTGCCATCAGTCCGGGACTAGCTACAGATACGCAGTATTTT. Translation: CAISPGLATDTQYF. The chain recombines TRBV10-3 with TRBJ2-3; 9 nucleotides line up with TRBD2. Germline values: CDR1 ENHRY, CDR2 SYGVKD. The V gene end was trimmed by 5 bases and the J gene end by 3 bases; junction bases not matched to a gene: 3. This CDR3 contains 14 residues.

V usage is TRBV2 and J usage is TRBJ2-7; tentative D call: TRBD2 (6 bases). Germline V gene sequence: CDR1 SNHLY, CDR2 FYNNEI. Deletions cut 6 bases from V and 3 bases from J, with 15 bases between. CDR3 length: 14 residues. CDR3 amino acids: CASRKGGVIYEQYF. The CDR3 nucleotides are TGTGCCAGCAGAAAGGGCGGGGTGATCTACGAGCAGTACTTC. The whole variable domain, filled in from reference TRBV2 and TRBJ2-7, reads EPEVTQTPSHQVTQMGQEVILRCVPISNHLYFYWYRQILGQKVEFLVSFYNNEISEKSEIFDDQFSVERPDGSNFTLKIRSTKLEDSAMYFCASRKGGVIYEQYFGPGTRLTVT.

The table lists this clone with a few counts. The rearrangement uses TRBV4-1 and TRBJ2-7, with TRBD2 as a possible D gene (6 bases). This CDR3 region has 14 residues. V was shortened by 5 bases and J by 4 bases, with 15 bases between the two germline ends. Germline loops: CDR1 MGHRA, CDR2 YSYEKL. Here the CDR3 reads CASSSRTTAYEQYF. DNA of the CDR3: TGCGCCAGCAGCTCCCGGACTACCGCTTACGAGCAGTACTTC.

V usage is TRBV7-2 and J usage is TRBJ1-4, with TRBD1 identical over 9 bases. The CDR3 has 16 residues. Germline CDR1 reads SGHTA; CDR2 reads FQGNSA. J gave up 8 bases and V 6 bases, and 13 bases lay outside the gene matches. CDR3 nucleotides: TGTGCCAGCAGTCGGACAGGGGCAACAGGGTACGAAAAACTGTTTTTT. The encoded protein is CASSRTGATGYEKLFF.

This rearrangement joins TRBV27 to TRBJ2-6; D is possibly TRBD1 (5 bases). The CDR3 length is 17 residues. The germline V and J ends were trimmed by 0 bases and 3 bases, with 12 bases remaining between them. From germline, CDR1 is MNHEY and CDR2 SMNVEV (reference sequence). CDR3 nucleotide sequence: TGTGCCAGCAGTTTATCGGTTGGGGCGCTTGGGGCCAACGTCCTGACTTTC. It translates to CASSLSVGALGANVLTF.

The V call is TRBV18, the J call TRBJ2-5, with TRBD1 as a possible D gene (6 bases). The germline gives CDR1 KGHSH, CDR2 LQKENI. This CDR3 has 11 amino acids. The V gene lost 6 bases and the J gene lost 9 bases, with 11 bases spanning the gap. CDR3 nucleotide sequence: TGTGCCAGCTCTTCCCAGGGGTCCCAGTACTTC. It yields the protein CASSSQGSQYF.

The V gene is TRBV27, the J gene TRBJ1-4; weak D call: TRBD1 (6 bases). Germline values: CDR1 MNHEY, CDR2 SMNVEV (reference sequence). The CDR3 consists of 13 residues. The ends were cut back, 9 bases at V and 8 bases at J, with 16 bases in the middle. The CDR3 sequence is CASRGGKGEKLFF. CDR3 DNA sequence: TGTGCCAGTCGGGGGGGCAAGGGGGAAAAACTGTTTTTT.

This chain connects TRBV6-5 to TRBJ2-5, with D unclear. This CDR3 is 13 amino acids long. Germline V lookup: CDR1 MNHEY, CDR2 SVGAGI. The V end was cut by 2 bases, the J end by 5 bases, with 9 bases between. Here the CDR3 DNA reads TGTGCCAGCAGTTACAAGTTCAGTGAGACCCAGTACTTC. Its translation: CASSYKFSETQYF.

The rearrangement joins TRBV18 to TRBJ1-4; the D gene is possibly TRBD1 (5 bases). Germline V gives CDR1 KGHSH, CDR2 LQKENI. This CDR3 spans 15 amino acids. Between the trimmed V and J ends, which lost 4 bases and 5 bases, there was a span of 14 bases. In nucleotides, the CDR3 is TGTGCCAGCTCACTTAGACAGAACCGAAATGAAAAACTGTTTTTT. The encoded protein is CASSLRQNRNEKLFF.

The chain couples TRBV6-5 to TRBJ1-5, with a tentative D call TRBD1 (5 bases). V was shortened by 8 bases and J by 6 bases, with 17 bases between the two germline ends. CDR1 MNHEY and CDR2 SVGAGI come from the germline V gene. The length of the CDR3 is 14 residues. CDR3 nucleotides: TGTGCCAGCTCCCCTGTTGGGGGTACTCAGCCCCAGCATTTT. Translation gives CASSPVGGTQPQHF.